This T cell receptor (beta chain) was identified in a study of OX40 agonist ivuxolimab in advanced cancers. The germline CDR1 and CDR2 sequences are SGHRS and YFSETQ. The CDR3 contains 15 residues. Trimming took off 4 bases at V and 4 bases at J, with 14 bases between the two ends. Overall study results and limits: At 0.1 to 3.0 mg/kg and by week 6, clonal expansion occurred in CD4+ and CD8+ blood T cells. No antigen was identified for the clonally expanded peripheral T cells.

Generated by immunoSEQ multiplex PCR, the TCRdb table keeps only in-frame clones and is missing some. This repertoire shows 80,000 to 95,000 clones, roughly 85% found once; its top ten account for less than 2%. About this clone itself: Its antigen is still unknown.

The chain joins TRBV5-1 to TRBJ1-4; D perhaps matches TRBD1 (6 bases). This TCR was recovered from an adult with an advanced solid tumor such as melanoma, head and neck, liver or kidney cancer. Material: CD4+ or CD8+ T cells sorted from blood, obtained in a trial of the OX40 agonist ivuxolimab. In DNA, the CDR3 is TGCGCCAGCAGCCCGGGGGCAGCATATAATGAAAAACTGTTTTTT. Amino acid sequence: CASSPGAAYNEKLFF.